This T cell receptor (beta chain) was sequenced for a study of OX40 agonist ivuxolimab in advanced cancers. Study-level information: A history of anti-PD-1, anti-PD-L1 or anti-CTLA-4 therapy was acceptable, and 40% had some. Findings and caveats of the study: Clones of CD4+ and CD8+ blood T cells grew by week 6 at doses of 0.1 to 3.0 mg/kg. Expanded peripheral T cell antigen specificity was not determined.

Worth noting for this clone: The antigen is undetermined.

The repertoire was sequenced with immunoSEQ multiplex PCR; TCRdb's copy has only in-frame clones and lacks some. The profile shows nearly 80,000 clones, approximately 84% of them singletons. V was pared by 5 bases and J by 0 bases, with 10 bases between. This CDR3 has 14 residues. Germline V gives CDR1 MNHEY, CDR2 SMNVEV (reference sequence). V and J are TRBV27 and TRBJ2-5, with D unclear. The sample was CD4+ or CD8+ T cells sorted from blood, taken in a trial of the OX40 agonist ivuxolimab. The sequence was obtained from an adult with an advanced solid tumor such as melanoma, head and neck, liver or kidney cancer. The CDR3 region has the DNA TGTGCCAGCAGTAACGCAGGAAACCAAGAGACCCAGTACTTC. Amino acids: CASSNAGNQETQYF.